This T cell receptor beta chain was captured in a study of cytomegalovirus exposure and HLA in healthy donors. As to this clone: Its antigen is unidentified.

V was cut by 5 bases and J by 7 bases, with 27 bases left in between. The CDR3 spans 18 residues. Germline CDR1 and CDR2: SGHVS and FNYEAQ. Points from the study as a whole: Researchers reported in a later analysis that common viral pathogens appeared linked to several top clusters. A prior analysis recorded that most TCR beta V segments were productive about 90% or about 30% of the time.

The PCR used 60 Vbeta and 13 Jbeta primers. Sequencing used immunoSEQ multiplex PCR; TCRdb keeps in-frame clones, though not all of them. The sample has around 230,000 clones, roughly 73% seen once. Material: PBMCs. V is TRBV7-6 and J is TRBJ1-3, with D possibly TRBD1 on 6 matching bases. This clonotype was obtained from a boy between 10 and 17 years old in good health and CMV-seronegative. The CDR3: CASSDPYREGRRGNTIYF. The CDR3 bases are TGTGCCAGCAGCGACCCCTACAGGGAGGGTCGTAGGGGGAACACCATATATTTT.